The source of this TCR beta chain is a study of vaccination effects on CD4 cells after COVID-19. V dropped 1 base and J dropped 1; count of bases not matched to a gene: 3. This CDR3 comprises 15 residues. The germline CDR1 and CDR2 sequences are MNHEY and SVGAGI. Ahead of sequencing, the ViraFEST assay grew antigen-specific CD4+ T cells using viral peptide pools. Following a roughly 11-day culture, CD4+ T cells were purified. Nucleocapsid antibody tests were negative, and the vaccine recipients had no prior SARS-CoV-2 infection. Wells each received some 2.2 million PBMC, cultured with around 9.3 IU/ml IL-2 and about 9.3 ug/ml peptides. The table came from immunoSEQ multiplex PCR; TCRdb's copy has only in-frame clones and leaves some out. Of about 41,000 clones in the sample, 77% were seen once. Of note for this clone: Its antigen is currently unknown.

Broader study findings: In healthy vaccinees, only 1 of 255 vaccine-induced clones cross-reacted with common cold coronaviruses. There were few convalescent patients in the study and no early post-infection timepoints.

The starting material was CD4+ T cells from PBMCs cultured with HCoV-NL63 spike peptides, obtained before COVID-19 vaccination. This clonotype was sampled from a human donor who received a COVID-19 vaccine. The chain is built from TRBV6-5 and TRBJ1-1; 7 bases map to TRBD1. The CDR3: CASSYYRGRNTEAFF. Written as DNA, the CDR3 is TGTGCCAGCAGTTACTATAGGGGGCGGAACACTGAAGCTTTCTTT.